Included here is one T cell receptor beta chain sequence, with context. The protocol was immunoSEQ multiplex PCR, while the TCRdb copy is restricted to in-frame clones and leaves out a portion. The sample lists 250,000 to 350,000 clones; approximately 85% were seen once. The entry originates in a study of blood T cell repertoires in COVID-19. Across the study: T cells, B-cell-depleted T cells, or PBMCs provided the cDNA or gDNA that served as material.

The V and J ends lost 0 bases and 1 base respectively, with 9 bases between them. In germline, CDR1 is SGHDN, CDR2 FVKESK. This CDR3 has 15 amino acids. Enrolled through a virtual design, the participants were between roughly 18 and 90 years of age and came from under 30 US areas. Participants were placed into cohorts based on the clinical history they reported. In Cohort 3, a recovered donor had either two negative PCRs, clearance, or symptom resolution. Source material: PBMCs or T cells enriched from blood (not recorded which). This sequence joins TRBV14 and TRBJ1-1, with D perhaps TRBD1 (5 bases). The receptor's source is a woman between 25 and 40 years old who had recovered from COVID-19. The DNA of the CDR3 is TGTGCCAGCAGCCAAGAAGGGACTGCGAACACTGAAGCTTTCTTT. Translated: CASSQEGTANTEAFF.